This section outlines one TCR beta chain sequence together with its context. Its matching antigen is unknown. The data originate from a study of chemoradiotherapy in HPV16-positive cancers. Clones were sequenced by immunoSEQ multiplex PCR, and TCRdb holds only the in-frame ones, with some missing. The sample records some 25,000 clones, approximately 94% being singletons. V lost 5 bases, J lost 4 bases, and 8 bases lay in between. CDR1 is SNHLY and CDR2 is FYNNEI in the germline V gene. CDR3 length: 13 amino acids. Regarding the study as a whole: HPV-specific T cells were functionally defined from only a couple of HPV16-positive patients. Non-HPV-specific T cells did not expand in tumors during treatment, whereas candidate HPV-specific clones and E7-related motifs did.

The chain links TRBV2 to TRBJ2-2; D unresolved. The TCR comes from a human donor with HPV-associated anogenital cancer. The sample was taken from a patient who underwent chemoradiotherapy. The CDR3 loop reads CASSFLPTGELFF. Here the CDR3 DNA reads TGTGCCAGCAGTTTCCTTCCCACCGGGGAGCTGTTTTTT.